A selection of T cell receptor beta chains follows, all from one sample in a study of identical twins. TCRdb reanalysed the 5' RACE reads using MiXCR and keeps one entry per CDR3 protein. The repertoire has 350,000 or so distinct CDR3 sequences, roughly an eighth of them found once; the top ten carry 7.2%. These data are also associated with another study on yellow fever vaccine responses in identical twins.

The specimen was CD8+ T cells sorted from blood. These receptors all come from a woman under 30 in good health. The CDR3 runs from the conserved cysteine through the conserved F or W. The D gene is left open where the match is weak. Not every row has a clone size; where given, it reads once, few, many or a size class.

.,TRBV11-2,.,TRBJ1-1,CASSPARGPNTEAFF,TGTGCCAGCAGCCCGGCTCGGGGCCCAAACACTGAAGCTTTCTTT
few,TRBV7-4,TRBD2,TRBJ2-1,CASRPPGTSGVYNEQFF,TGTGCCAGCAGACCACCCGGGACTAGCGGGGTCTACAATGAGCAGTTCTTC
.,TRBV12-3/TRBV12-4,.,TRBJ2-5,CASSFEVSRRSQETQYF,TGTGCCAGCAGTTTTGAGGTCAGTCGTCGGTCGCAAGAGACCCAGTACTTC
many,TRBV6-4,TRBD1,TRBJ2-5,CASSQTPDRGETQYF,TGTGCCAGCAGTCAAACCCCGGACAGGGGGGAGACCCAGTACTTC
.,TRBV24-1,.,TRBJ2-2,CATSTADYSRKTGELFF,TGTGCCACCAGCACCGCAGATTACAGCAGAAAAACCGGGGAGCTGTTTTTT
many,TRBV9,TRBD1,TRBJ1-2,CASSVKGGSDGYTF,TGTGCCAGCAGCGTAAAAGGGGGCAGCGATGGCTACACCTTC
.,TRBV5-1,.,TRBJ2-1,CASSLGTSIFEQFF,TGCGCCAGCAGCTTGGGTACTAGCATCTTTGAGCAGTTCTTC
.,TRBV6-5,.,TRBJ2-5,CASSYSRGFQETQYF,TGTGCCAGCAGTTACTCGAGGGGCTTCCAAGAGACCCAGTACTTC
.,TRBV6-4,TRBD2,TRBJ2-3,CASSTSGRDTQYF,TGTGCCAGCAGTACTAGCGGGAGAGATACGCAGTATTTT
many,TRBV6-2/TRBV6-3,TRBD1,TRBJ1-1,CASSYSGTGTEAFF,TGTGCCAGCAGTTACTCAGGGACAGGGACTGAAGCTTTCTTT
few,TRBV7-9,TRBD1,TRBJ2-5,CASSPGQGVQETQYF,TGTGCCAGCAGCCCGGGACAGGGGGTTCAAGAGACCCAGTACTTC
few,TRBV27,TRBD1,TRBJ2-1,CASSPGQGCCNEQFF,TGTGCCAGCAGTCCTGGACAGGGTTGTTGCAATGAGCAGTTCTTC
.,TRBV2,.,TRBJ1-4,CAILTDRQIEKLFF,TGTGCCATCCTCACAGACAGGCAGATTGAAAAACTGTTTTTT
few,TRBV11-2,.,TRBJ2-1,CASRTRSPQLASAYNEQFF,TGTGCCAGCAGGACTAGATCCCCCCAGCTTGCGAGCGCCTACAATGAGCAGTTCTTC
few,TRBV14,.,TRBJ2-1,CASSLKGEQFF,TGTGCCAGCAGCCTGAAGGGTGAGCAGTTCTTC
.,TRBV28,.,TRBJ2-1,CASSSRQSTGYNEQFF,TGTGCCAGCAGTTCCAGACAGAGTACGGGCTACAATGAGCAGTTCTTC
few,TRBV4-1,TRBD2,TRBJ2-2,CASVGGGGTPNTGELFF,TGCGCCAGCGTCGGGGGGGGCGGGACCCCGAACACCGGGGAGCTGTTTTTT
few,TRBV20-1,.,TRBJ2-1,CSAREPDLGEQFF,TGCAGTGCTAGAGAGCCCGACTTGGGTGAGCAGTTCTTC
.,TRBV6-2/TRBV6-3,TRBD1,TRBJ2-1,CASSPRDRGRNEQFF,TGTGCCAGCAGCCCGAGGGACAGGGGGAGAAATGAGCAGTTCTTC
.,TRBV28,TRBD1,TRBJ2-7,CASSLRTGNHEQYF,TGTGCCAGCAGTCTGCGGACAGGGAACCACGAGCAGTACTTC
.,TRBV27,TRBD1,TRBJ2-7,CASRRQGMGYEQYF,TGTGCCAGCAGACGACAGGGTATGGGCTACGAGCAGTACTTC
.,TRBV28,TRBD1,TRBJ1-2,CASSGTGEVYGYTF,TGTGCCAGCAGCGGGACAGGGGAAGTCTATGGCTACACCTTC
few,TRBV16,.,TRBJ1-1,CASSQSLMRGPNTEAFF,TGTGCCAGCAGCCAATCGCTAATGAGGGGCCCGAACACTGAAGCTTTCTTT
.,TRBV2,.,TRBJ1-2,CASAAVGYTF,TGTGCCAGCGCTGCAGTTGGCTACACCTTC
.,TRBV20-1,TRBD1,TRBJ2-1,CCAASTGGRSYNEQFF,TGCTGTGCCGCCTCGACAGGGGGCAGGTCCTACAATGAGCAGTTCTTC
few,TRBV12-3/TRBV12-4,.,TRBJ1-2,CASSLGRADYGYTF,TGTGCCAGCAGTTTAGGTCGGGCCGACTATGGCTACACCTTC
few,TRBV6-2/TRBV6-3,TRBD1,TRBJ2-2,CASSYSTGGGSGELFF,TGTGCCAGCAGTTACTCGACAGGGGGCGGGTCCGGGGAGCTGTTTTTT
few,TRBV3-1,.,TRBJ2-1,CASSQDRVGTYNEQFF,TGTGCCAGCAGCCAAGATCGGGTCGGGACGTACAATGAGCAGTTCTTC
many,TRBV12-3/TRBV12-4,TRBD2,TRBJ2-3,CASSAAATSGSTDTQYF,TGTGCCAGCAGTGCCGCCGCAACTAGCGGTAGCACAGATACGCAGTATTTT
.,TRBV3-1,TRBD1,TRBJ2-3,CASSPNDRDHGDTQYF,TGTGCCAGCAGCCCAAACGACAGGGATCATGGAGATACGCAGTATTTT
few,TRBV29-1,.,TRBJ2-1,CSVWIGFSYNEQFF,TGCAGCGTTTGGATCGGATTTTCCTACAATGAGCAGTTCTTC
once,TRBV14,.,TRBJ2-1,CASSQWPQVYNEQFF,TGTGCCAGCAGCCAGTGGCCGCAGGTGTACAATGAGCAGTTCTTC
few,TRBV4-1,.,TRBJ1-2,CASSQVYPDNYGYTF,TGCGCCAGCAGCCAAGTATACCCCGATAACTATGGCTACACCTTC
many,TRBV12-3/TRBV12-4,.,TRBJ1-5,CASSPTTQPQHF,TGTGCCAGCAGCCCTACAACTCAGCCCCAGCATTTT
.,TRBV7-8,.,TRBJ1-5,CASSFGTTNQPQHF,TGTGCCAGCAGCTTCGGGACCACCAATCAGCCCCAGCATTTT
.,TRBV5-5,TRBD2,TRBJ2-3,CASSLRLAGAVDTQYF,TGTGCCAGCAGCTTGAGGTTAGCGGGAGCCGTAGATACGCAGTATTTT
many,TRBV28,.,TRBJ1-1,CASSYHPNTEAFF,TGTGCCAGCAGTTATCACCCGAACACTGAAGCTTTCTTT
.,TRBV28,TRBD1,TRBJ1-1,CASSLSRTGGTEAFF,TGTGCCAGCAGTTTATCCCGGACAGGGGGAACTGAAGCTTTCTTT